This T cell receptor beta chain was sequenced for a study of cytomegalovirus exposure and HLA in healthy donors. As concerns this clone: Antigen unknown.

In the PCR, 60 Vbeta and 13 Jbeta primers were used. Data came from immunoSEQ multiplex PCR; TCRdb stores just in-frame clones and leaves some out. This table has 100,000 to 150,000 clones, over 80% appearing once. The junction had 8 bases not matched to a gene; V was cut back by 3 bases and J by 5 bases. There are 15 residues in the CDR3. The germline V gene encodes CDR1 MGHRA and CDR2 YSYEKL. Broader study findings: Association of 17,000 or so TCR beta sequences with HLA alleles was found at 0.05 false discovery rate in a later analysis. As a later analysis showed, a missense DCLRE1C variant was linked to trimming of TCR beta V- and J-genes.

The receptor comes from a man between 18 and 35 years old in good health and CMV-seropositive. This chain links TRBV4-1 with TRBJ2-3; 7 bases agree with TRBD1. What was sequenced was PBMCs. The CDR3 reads CASSQVQGTVDTQYF. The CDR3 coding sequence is TGCGCCAGCAGCCAGGTTCAGGGGACAGTAGATACGCAGTATTTT.